The 5 T cell receptor beta chains below come from one sample, sequenced in a study of T cells in pancreatic ductal adenocarcinoma. The selected patients with pancreatic ductal adenocarcinoma had surgery but no neoadjuvant therapy. Profiled with immunoSEQ multiplex PCR; TCRdb holds only in-frame clones, not every one. The sample comprises about 11,000 clones, roughly 85% of which are singletons, and roughly 18% rests with the top ten. The sample was PBMCs. The receptors were gathered from a human donor with pancreatic ductal adenocarcinoma.

The J gene is TRBJ1-2, the V gene TRBV19, with a possible D match to TRBD1 (5 bases). V gave up 7 bases and J gave up 2 bases, with 20 bases separating them. The CDR3 runs to 16 residues. The germline gives CDR1 LNHDA, CDR2 SQIVND (reference sequence). The CDR3 is CASTGEGQGPNYGYTF. DNA of the CDR3: TGTGCCAGTACGGGCGAGGGGCAGGGCCCCAACTATGGCTACACCTTC.

V is TRBV4-1 and J is TRBJ2-3; a weak D match, TRBD2 (6 bases). V gave up 2 bases and J gave up 6 bases, with 12 bases separating them. This CDR3 is built from 14 residues. The germline gives CDR1 MGHRA, CDR2 YSYEKL. In nucleotides, the CDR3 is TGCGCCAGCAGCCAACGGGACTGGGGGGATACGCAGTATTTT. The encoded protein is CASSQRDWGDTQYF.

V gene TRBV27 combines with J gene TRBJ2-3; no clear D. Germline values: CDR1 MNHEY, CDR2 SMNVEV (reference sequence). This CDR3 has 13 residues. The V gene lost 1 base and the J gene lost 7 bases, with 9 bases spanning the gap. The CDR3 reads CASSLFAGYTQYF. The CDR3 bases are TGTGCCAGCAGTTTATTTGCAGGATATACGCAGTATTTT.

The chain joins TRBV6-6 to TRBJ2-1; D gene unclear. Germline V gene sequence: CDR1 MNHNY, CDR2 SVGAGI (reference sequence). The CDR3 covers 14 residues. V was pared by 5 bases and J by 0 bases, with 8 bases between. In DNA, the CDR3 is TGTGCCAGCAGTCTTCCTAGCTCCTACAATGAGCAGTTCTTC. It translates to CASSLPSSYNEQFF.

This clone showed up just a few times. This chain joins TRBV7-2 and TRBJ2-5; no definite D call. V shed 4 bases and J shed 5 bases, with 14 bases lying between them. Germline lookup yields CDR1 SGHTA and CDR2 FQGNSA. The CDR3 is made up of 14 amino acids. In DNA form, the CDR3 reads TGTGCCAGCAGCTCACTGGTATTTGGTGAGACCCAGTACTTC. It yields the protein CASSSLVFGETQYF.